This TCR beta chain originates from a study of OX40 agonist ivuxolimab in advanced cancers. Study-level information: Males comprised approximately 84% of the group, whose mean age was about 62 years (range roughly 20 to 85). Study-level findings and limits: Expanded clones were, on average, more numerous in CD8+ T cells than in CD4+.

Only in-frame clones appear in the TCRdb table, and some are missing; sequencing was by immunoSEQ multiplex PCR. The repertoire includes over 70,000 clones, around nine tenths of them detected once, and about 1.5% sits in the top ten. Concerning this clone: The antigen is unknown.

The CDR3 length is 14 residues. V shed 3 bases and J shed 8 bases, with 13 bases lying between them. Germline-derived CDR1 and CDR2 are KGHSH and LQKENI. The origin of this receptor is an adult with an advanced solid tumor such as melanoma, head and neck, liver or kidney cancer. This rearrangement joins TRBV18 to TRBJ1-4; the D is unclear. Material: CD4+ or CD8+ T cells sorted from blood, obtained in a trial of the OX40 agonist ivuxolimab. The CDR3 here is CASSPLRAPEKLFF. The CDR3 DNA reads as TGTGCCAGCTCACCTCTGAGGGCACCGGAAAAACTGTTTTTT.